These 5 T cell receptor beta chains came from one sample sequenced in a study of T-cell memory formation after mild COVID-19. TCRdb processed the 5' RACE reads anew with MiXCR; each CDR3 protein has one entry. Of more than 120,000 distinct CDR3 sequences listed, 19% were seen once; the top ten hold over 2%. The sequencing input was PBMCs or a T cell subset sorted from them (not recorded which). These TCRs come from an adult woman who had mild COVID-19 (a few samples of this study predate the infection). Cell type and time point are not known.

This sequence joins TRBV4-2 and TRBJ2-7; D ambiguous. This CDR3 contains 14 residues. The ends were cut back, 0 bases at V and 2 bases at J, with 8 bases in the middle. Germline lookup yields CDR1 LGHNA and CDR2 YNFKEQ. The CDR3 DNA reads as TGTGCCAGCAGCCAAGATATGATGGCCTACGAGCAGTACTTC. It encodes CASSQDMMAYEQYF.

This clonotype turned up a few times. The chain carries TRBV7-8 and TRBJ2-2; D possibly corresponds to TRBD2 (6 bases). The CDR3 consists of 18 residues. From germline, CDR1 is SGHVS and CDR2 FQNEAQ. Between the trimmed V and J ends, which lost 5 bases and 5 bases, there was a span of 24 bases. CDR3: CASSKITGGGTRTGELFF. CDR3 sequence (DNA): TGTGCCAGCAGCAAAATCACCGGTGGGGGGACTCGTACCGGGGAGCTGTTTTTT.

This clonotype was found once. This sequence joins TRBV4-2 and TRBJ2-5; D remains unclear. This CDR3 is 13 amino acids long. The germline CDR1 and CDR2 sequences are LGHNA and YNFKEQ. V was pared by 2 bases and J by 4 bases, with 8 bases between. The CDR3 DNA sequence: TGTGCCAGCAGCCAACGTTCCGGAGAGACCCAGTACTTC. Translated: CASSQRSGETQYF.

The CDR3 coding sequence is TGTGCCATCCGGGGGGTGGGTGGCAATCAGCCCCAGCATTTT. Its translation is CAIRGVGGNQPQHF. This chain uses TRBV10-3 with TRBJ1-5; D may be TRBD1 (5 bases). The CDR3 has 14 amino acids. The germline gives CDR1 ENHRY, CDR2 SYGVKD. V lost 8 bases to trimming and J lost 2 bases, with 13 bases between them.

In its sample, this clonotype was seen a few times. The chain is built from TRBV20-1 and TRBJ2-3, with D maybe TRBD1 (5 bases). Trimming removed 6 bases from V and 1 base from J, with 14 bases in between. Looked up from germline, CDR1 is DFQATT and CDR2 is SNEGSKA (reference sequence). The CDR3 extends over 14 amino acids. The CDR3 nucleotides read TGCAGTGCCGCGACTCTGACAGGCACAGATACGCAGTATTTT. Translated: CSAATLTGTDTQYF.